This entry lists 31 T cell receptor beta chains sequenced from one sample in a study of blood T cell repertoires in COVID-19. Clones were sequenced by immunoSEQ multiplex PCR, and TCRdb holds only the in-frame ones, with some missing. Among 200,000 to 250,000 clones listed, 81% were seen once. The specimen sequenced was peripheral blood. The receptors were gathered from a woman of 80 years or more with COVID-19, enrolled during active disease.

The chain couples TRBV18 to TRBJ1-6, with 11 bases identical to TRBD1. CDR1 KGHSH and CDR2 LQKENI come from the germline V gene. This CDR3 is 15 amino acids long. The V gene end was trimmed by 3 bases and the J gene end by 9 bases; junction bases not matched to a gene: 4. For the CDR3, the DNA is TGTGCCAGCTCACCGGTGGGACAGGGGGGTTCACCCCTCCACTTT. It yields the protein CASSPVGQGGSPLHF.

The V and J genes are TRBV27 and TRBJ1-2, with D perhaps matching TRBD1 (6 bases). The germline gives CDR1 MNHEY, CDR2 SMNVEV (reference sequence). V was trimmed by 4 bases and J by 5 bases, leaving 14 bases between them. CDR3 length: 14 residues. Written as DNA, the CDR3 is TGTGCCAGCAGTTCCGGGGGGCGGATGTATGGCTACACCTTC. As protein: CASSSGGRMYGYTF.

The chain recombines TRBV28 with TRBJ2-7, with 7 bases that match TRBD1. The CDR3 extends over 12 amino acids. In germline, CDR1 is MDHEN, CDR2 SYDVKM. The J segment lost 4 bases and the V segment lost 9 bases, leaving 6 bases of the junction unmatched. CDR3 protein: CARRGLSYEQYF. The CDR3 coding sequence is TGTGCCAGAAGGGGGCTTTCGTACGAGCAGTACTTC.

The chain uses TRBV2 and TRBJ1-1; unclear D gene. The V gene's germline CDR1 is SNHLY and CDR2 FYNNEI. Trimming left V 5 bases short and J 0 bases short, with 10 bases between. The CDR3 sequence is 14 residues long. CDR3 DNA: TGTGCCAGCAGTTTAAGATACATGAACACTGAAGCTTTCTTT. Residues: CASSLRYMNTEAFF.

The rearrangement joins TRBV10-3 to TRBJ2-3; 10 positions agree with TRBD2. V was pared by 8 bases and J by 4 bases, with 9 bases of the junction left unmatched. The germline CDR1 and CDR2 sequences are ENHRY and SYGVKD. The length of the CDR3 is 15 residues. The CDR3 bases are TGTGCCATCTCCCCTAGCGGGAGTGGGGCAGATACGCAGTATTTT. This gives the protein CAISPSGSGADTQYF.

The V call is TRBV9, the J call TRBJ2-1, with 8 bases fitting TRBD2. V dropped 2 bases and J dropped 5; count of bases not matched to a gene: 6. This CDR3 comprises 15 residues. The V gene's germline CDR1 is SGDLS and CDR2 YYNGEE. The CDR3 loop is CASSVGLAGNNEQFF. In DNA, the CDR3 is TGTGCCAGCAGCGTGGGTCTAGCGGGTAACAATGAGCAGTTCTTC.

The rearrangement links TRBV6-2 or TRBV6-3 to TRBJ2-7; D gene ambiguous. CDR1 and CDR2 from the germline V gene are MNHEY and SVGEGT. V lost 2 bases to trimming and J lost 2 bases, with 13 bases between them. This CDR3 has 15 residues. CDR3 in amino acids: CASSYGGGTTYEQYF. CDR3 nucleotides: TGTGCCAGCAGTTACGGTGGCGGAACAACCTACGAGCAGTACTTC.

The V and J genes are TRBV18 and TRBJ2-7, with a possible D match to TRBD1 (6 bases). The CDR3 contains 12 residues. V lost 5 bases and J 7 bases, leaving 12 bases between the germline ends. CDR1 and CDR2 from the germline V gene are KGHSH and LQKENI. The CDR3 loop reads CASSSTGIEQYF. The CDR3 nucleotides are TGTGCCAGCTCATCTACAGGGATAGAGCAGTACTTC.

This rearrangement joins TRBV5-4 to TRBJ2-5; 12 bases are a match to TRBD2. V dropped 3 bases and J dropped 5; count of bases not matched to a gene: 8. Germline CDR1 and CDR2: SGHNT and YYREEE (reference sequence). The CDR3 is made up of 16 amino acids. In nucleotides, the CDR3 is TGTGCCAGCAGCTCCCCCCCTAGCGGGGGGGCCGAGACCCAGTACTTC. This sequence encodes CASSSPPSGGAETQYF.

The chain combines TRBV30 with TRBJ2-7; D is ambiguous. Germline values: CDR1 GTSNPN, CDR2 SVGIG (reference sequence). CDR3 size: 12 residues. Trimming shortened V by 3 bases and J by 10 bases, and 16 bases separated the two germline ends. This CDR3 reads CAWSRSFSEQYF. CDR3 nucleotides: TGTGCCTGGAGCCGGAGCTTCAGCGAACAGTACTTC.

The V call is TRBV20-1, the J call TRBJ1-4; D is unclear. CDR3 size: 12 residues. With 3 bases removed from V and 5 bases from J, the gap between germline ends came to 7 bases. Germline V gene sequence: CDR1 DFQATT, CDR2 SNEGSKA (reference sequence). This CDR3 reads CSASRGNEKLFF. In DNA form, the CDR3 reads TGCAGTGCTAGTCGAGGGAATGAAAAACTGTTTTTT.

This chain joins TRBV30 and TRBJ2-2; D is unclear. V was shortened by 2 bases and J by 1 base, with 8 bases between the two germline ends. This CDR3 has 14 amino acids. CDR1 is GTSNPN and CDR2 is SVGIG in the germline V gene (reference sequence). CDR3 sequence: CAWSSTLNTGELFF. The CDR3 DNA follows: TGTGCCTGGAGTTCGACACTGAACACCGGGGAGCTGTTTTTT.

The V call is TRBV29-1, the J call TRBJ1-2, with 9 bases aligning to TRBD1. V lost 4 bases and J lost 2; bases outside the gene matches: 8. Germline values: CDR1 SQVTM, CDR2 ANQGSEA. This CDR3 region has 15 residues. The CDR3 nucleotides are TGCAGCGTTGGAGAGACCGGGACAGGGAACTATGGCTACACCTTC. This encodes CSVGETGTGNYGYTF.

The chain uses TRBV9 and TRBJ1-6; 9 bases align to TRBD1. The CDR3 covers 18 residues. Per the germline V gene, CDR1 is SGDLS and CDR2 is YYNGEE. J was trimmed by 4 bases and V by 4 bases; bases with no gene match: 12. The CDR3 DNA is TGTGCCAGCAGCCCGGGACAGGGAAGCGGGTTTTATAATTCACCCCTCCACTTT. Encoded protein: CASSPGQGSGFYNSPLHF. The variable domain in full, with the rest retrieved from reference TRBV9 and TRBJ1-6, is DSGVTQTPKHLITATGQRVTLRCSPRSGDLSVYWYQQSLDQGLQFLIQYYNGEERAKGNILERFSAQQFPDLHSELNLSSLELGDSALYFCASSPGQGSGFYNSPLHFGNGTRLTVT.

This rearrangement joins TRBV6-5 to TRBJ2-7; 8 bases fit TRBD1. Per the germline V gene, CDR1 is MNHEY and CDR2 is SVGAGI. The CDR3 is made up of 15 amino acids. The junction had 11 bases not matched to a gene; V was cut back by 7 bases and J by 3 bases. This CDR3 is CASTSKGTGHYEQYF. The CDR3 DNA reads TGTGCCAGCACCTCTAAAGGGACAGGTCACTACGAGCAGTACTTC.

At least ten counts were recorded for this clone. The chain uses TRBV7-2 and TRBJ1-5; tentatively, D is TRBD1 (5 bases). This CDR3 contains 15 residues. Germline V gives CDR1 SGHTA, CDR2 FQGNSA. V was pared by 1 base and J by 5 bases, with 12 bases between. Here the CDR3 reads CASSLDWGVDQPQHF. CDR3 DNA sequence: TGTGCCAGCAGCTTAGACTGGGGGGTTGATCAGCCCCAGCATTTT.

The CDR3 here is CASVAATGDNEQFF. The CDR3 region has the DNA TGTGCCAGCGTGGCGGCCACCGGGGACAATGAGCAGTTCTTC. V gene TRBV2 combines with J gene TRBJ2-1; possibly TRBD2 for D (5 bases). Germline CDR1 SNHLY, CDR2 FYNNEI. The CDR3 has 14 residues. V gave up 8 bases and J gave up 5 bases, with 16 bases separating them.

The chain couples TRBV15 to TRBJ2-3; a possible D gene is TRBD1 (5 bases). V lost 4 bases and J lost 6, with 11 bases in between. The CDR3 length is 13 residues. The V gene's germline CDR1 is LNHNV and CDR2 YYDKDF (reference sequence). CDR3 in DNA: TGTGCCACCAGCACTTTAGGGGCGGATACGCAGTATTTT. Translation: CATSTLGADTQYF. The entire variable domain, with the rest obtained from reference TRBV15 and TRBJ2-3, is as follows: DAMVIQNPRYQVTQFGKPVTLSCSQTLNHNVMYWYQQKSSQAPKLLFHYYDKDFNNEADTPDNFQSRRPNTSFCFLDIRSPGLGDTAMYLCATSTLGADTQYFGPGTRLTVL.

The gene calls are TRBV7-9 and TRBJ2-5; no definite D call. CDR3 size: 13 residues. Per germline, CDR1 SEHNR and CDR2 FQNEAQ (reference sequence). Trimming left V 6 bases short and J 5 bases short, with 13 bases between. The CDR3 DNA reads as TGTGCCAGCAGACCCAGGTCGCGTGAGACCCAGTACTTC. The encoded protein is CASRPRSRETQYF.

The chain recombines TRBV7-9 with TRBJ1-4; 7 positions agree with TRBD1. The V gene's germline CDR1 is SEHNR and CDR2 FQNEAQ (reference sequence). This CDR3 has 14 residues. The ends lost 1 base at V and 6 bases at J; junction bases unmatched: 2. The DNA for the CDR3 is TGTGCCAGCAGCTTAGGTCAGGGGGATGAAAAACTGTTTTTT. Its translation: CASSLGQGDEKLFF.

The chain has TRBV18 and TRBJ1-4, with 8 bases identical to TRBD1. Trimming took 3 bases from V and 0 from J; bases not matched to a gene: 3. The CDR3 length is 16 residues. Germline V gives CDR1 KGHSH, CDR2 LQKENI. The CDR3 spells CASSPTQGATNEKLFF. The CDR3 region has the DNA TGTGCCAGCTCACCCACACAGGGGGCAACTAATGAAAAACTGTTTTTT.

J is TRBJ2-7 and V is TRBV6-5; 8 bases are a match to TRBD1. The CDR3 loop spans 12 amino acids. Germline CDR1 MNHEY, CDR2 SVGAGI. The J segment lost 2 bases and the V segment lost 6 bases, leaving 0 bases of the junction unmatched. Written as DNA, the CDR3 is TGTGCCAGCAGGGACAGGGCCTACGAGCAGTACTTC. Translation gives CASRDRAYEQYF.

J is TRBJ2-3 and V is TRBV2, with no clear D. The germline V gene encodes CDR1 SNHLY and CDR2 FYNNEI. This CDR3 contains 15 residues. Trimming took 0 bases from V and 1 from J, leaving 8 bases between them. The CDR3 DNA reads as TGTGCCAGCAGTGAAGCGCAGGTTCGCACAGATACGCAGTATTTT. It specifies CASSEAQVRTDTQYF.

This rearrangement joins TRBV7-2 to TRBJ1-1; D gene uncertain. The CDR3 covers 14 residues. Germline CDR1 and CDR2: SGHTA and FQGNSA. V lost 5 bases, J lost 4 bases, and 14 bases lay in between. The CDR3 region is CASSERLGATEAFF. The CDR3 DNA reads as TGTGCCAGCAGCGAAAGACTGGGAGCCACTGAAGCTTTCTTT.

The chain combines TRBV5-1 with TRBJ2-5; D perhaps matches TRBD1 (5 bases). The CDR3 is 14 amino acids. The V end was cut by 1 base, the J end by 5 bases, with 12 bases between. Germline V CDR1 and CDR2: SGHRS, YFSETQ. CDR3 sequence (DNA): TGCGCCAGCAGCTTGAATCCAGGGATGGAGACCCAGTACTTC. This gives the protein CASSLNPGMETQYF.

This chain connects TRBV27 to TRBJ1-1; D is ambiguous. This CDR3 contains 13 residues. The germline CDR1 and CDR2 sequences are MNHEY and SMNVEV (reference sequence). V lost 2 bases and J lost 3, with 7 bases in between. The CDR3 bases are TGTGCCAGCAGTTTAGAAGGAGACACTGAAGCTTTCTTT. Its protein is CASSLEGDTEAFF.

The V and J genes are TRBV5-1 and TRBJ2-3, with 9 bases aligning to TRBD2. From germline, CDR1 is SGHRS and CDR2 YFSETQ. Losses at the gene ends were 1 base for V and 1 base for J; bases not matched to a gene: 4. The CDR3 consists of 16 residues. The CDR3 region is CASSLLAGVGTDTQYF. CDR3 bases: TGCGCCAGCAGCTTGTTAGCGGGAGTGGGCACAGATACGCAGTATTTT.

This chain connects TRBV3-1 (or the pseudogene TRBV3-2) to TRBJ1-1; D is undetermined. V gave up 0 bases and J gave up 10 bases, with 18 bases separating them. This CDR3 has 15 amino acids. Germline V gene sequence: CDR1 LGHDT, CDR2 YNNKEL (reference sequence). The DNA of the CDR3 is TGTGCCAGCAGCCAAGATAGCCTCGGTGGTGGAAGAGCTTTCTTT. This sequence encodes CASSQDSLGGGRAFF.

The V gene is TRBV5-1, the J gene TRBJ1-1; possible D gene TRBD1, 5 bases. Looked up from germline, CDR1 is SGHRS and CDR2 is YFSETQ. This CDR3 region has 15 residues. V was clipped by 0 bases and J by 5 bases, with 14 bases between them. In DNA, the CDR3 is TGCGCCAGCAGCTTGGTTAACCTAGGGGTGACTGAAGCTTTCTTT. It encodes CASSLVNLGVTEAFF.

The chain recombines TRBV28 with TRBJ2-2; 10 nucleotides align to TRBD2. Germline V CDR1 and CDR2: MDHEN, SYDVKM. This CDR3 region has 16 residues. The V gene end was trimmed by 4 bases and the J gene end by 6 bases; junction bases not matched to a gene: 8. DNA for the CDR3: TGTGCCAGCAGTTGGGCGGCTAGCGGGAGCTCCGGGGAGCTGTTTTTT. Amino acid sequence: CASSWAASGSSGELFF.

DNA for the CDR3: TGTGCCAGCTCCACGGAGGGAAACACCATATATTTT. It codes for CASSTEGNTIYF. This sequence joins TRBV7-9 and TRBJ1-3; unclear D gene. V lost 8 bases, J lost 4 bases, and 9 bases lay in between. The length of the CDR3 is 12 residues. CDR1 and CDR2 from the germline V gene are SEHNR and FQNEAQ (reference sequence).